This T cell receptor (beta chain) was captured in a study of T cells in Graves' hyperthyroidism and ophthalmopathy (dated by TCRdb to about 2019). Regarding the complete study: Peripheral blood samples were taken at the time of initial diagnosis, prior to any treatment. To identify distinguishing TCR V-J signatures, a discovery cohort of around 100 patients was used, comprising approximately 40 with Graves' ophthalmopathy and around 60 with stable Graves' hyperthyroidism. Whether ophthalmopathy could be predicted prospectively was tested in an independent validation cohort made up of roughly 19 hyperthyroidism patients plus 17 patients who later progressed to ophthalmopathy. The 90 to 100 discovery patients were randomly split 7:3 into training and test sets. Thyroid tissue and blood T-cell repertoires from roughly six Graves' hyperthyroidism patients were also compared in the study. After sampling, hyperthyroidism patients received methimazole starting at 30 mg daily, and ophthalmopathy patients received high-dose intravenous methylprednisolone. TCR Vbeta CDR3 sequencing of approximately 140 peripheral blood samples (approximately 44 ophthalmopathy, 75 or so hyperthyroidism and roughly 17 progressor patients) is reported in the paper.

Broader findings and caveats from the paper: A 13 V-J signature model separated ophthalmopathy from stable hyperthyroidism, with nearly 90% sensitivity and roughly 81% specificity in cross-validation and 80%/75% in testing. Sample size was not statistically predetermined, and blinding of investigators to group allocation was not performed. During validation, the model predicted progression to ophthalmopathy a median of approximately 7 months ahead of onset, with almost 71% sensitivity and about 72% specificity. Most expanded thyroid clonotypes (frequency above 0.001) were also detected in blood, a finding suggesting that blood repertoires may reflect thyroid immune responses.

The germline V gene supplies CDR1 MGHRA and CDR2 YSYEKL. Taken from cysteine to phenylalanine, the CDR3 has 16 residues. The entry retains the CDR3 DNA only, 48 bases that are in frame from base 1. The V and J ends are trimmed by 1 base and 5 bases, leaving 18 bases between them. Graves' hyperthyroidism was defined as stable when no progression to ophthalmopathy occurred over 18 months of follow-up. Hyperthyroidism patients were newly diagnosed, had a disease duration of under 2 months, and were aged 18 to 65 years. Exclusion was applied to patients with uncontrolled infections, other autoimmune diseases, pregnancy or lactation. Clinical symptoms, serum thyroxine and TRAb, thyroid ultrasound, and orbital computed tomography formed the basis for the diagnoses. Ficoll-Paque density gradient centrifugation was used to isolate PBMCs from 10 ml of fresh peripheral blood. Total RNA was extracted with Trizol reagent, and quality was checked on an Agilent 2100 Bioanalyzer.

Notes on this clonotype: What this receptor recognizes is not known. Per-nucleotide qualities are absent, and no much larger clonotype sits a single base away.

TCR beta CDR3 regions were amplified from RNA transcripts. The first round of RT-PCR for the TCR CDR3 was performed with the HTBI primer set and the Qiagen OneStep RT-PCR kit. Libraries were constructed in a second round of multiplex PCR, after which size selection and purification were carried out. Paired-end sequencing of the libraries was performed with 100 bp reads on an Illumina HiSeq2000. As for how the authors treated the data: SOAPnuke was used to process the raw data, with reads discarded if the reads contained adapters or uncalled bases, had a mean Phred below 15, or lacked an exact constant-primer or identifier match. COPE v1.2.5 was used to merge the high-quality paired reads, and each unique nucleotide sequence was defined as a clonotype. MiTCR v1.1 was used to align the clonotypes against IMGT TRBV, TRBD and TRBJ reference segments. Only V-J combinations with frequency above 0.0001, covering about 99% of repertoires, were analysed. The TCS score was defined as F50 (clonal expansion) divided by E x V (chaos), with BLOSUM62-based TCRdist calculated between CDR3 peptides within each V-J. Welch's t-statistics and random forest reduced 450 to 600 V-J features to 13, which were used in a naive Bayes classifier (R e1071). TCRdb applied fastp at Q25 and MiXCR to the public reads, then kept only in-frame beta chains. Under each unique CDR3 protein, matching rows form one entry showing the most common genes and DNA. TCRdb, not the authors, supplied the V and J calls. For this sample the table gives about 700,000 distinct CDR3 sequences, of which around 13% were detected only once. The ten largest account for around 9.6% of the sample.

Here the chain combines TRBV4-1 and TRBJ2-7, with TRBD1 as a weak D call on 6 bases. The source is a woman aged 18-35 years with Graves' hyperthyroidism. Sequencing was done on a sample of blood. CDR3 region: CASSQAVWGLDNEQYF. The DNA sequence is given as TGCGCCAGCAGCCAAGCAGTCTGGGGGCTTGACAACGAGCAGTACTTC.